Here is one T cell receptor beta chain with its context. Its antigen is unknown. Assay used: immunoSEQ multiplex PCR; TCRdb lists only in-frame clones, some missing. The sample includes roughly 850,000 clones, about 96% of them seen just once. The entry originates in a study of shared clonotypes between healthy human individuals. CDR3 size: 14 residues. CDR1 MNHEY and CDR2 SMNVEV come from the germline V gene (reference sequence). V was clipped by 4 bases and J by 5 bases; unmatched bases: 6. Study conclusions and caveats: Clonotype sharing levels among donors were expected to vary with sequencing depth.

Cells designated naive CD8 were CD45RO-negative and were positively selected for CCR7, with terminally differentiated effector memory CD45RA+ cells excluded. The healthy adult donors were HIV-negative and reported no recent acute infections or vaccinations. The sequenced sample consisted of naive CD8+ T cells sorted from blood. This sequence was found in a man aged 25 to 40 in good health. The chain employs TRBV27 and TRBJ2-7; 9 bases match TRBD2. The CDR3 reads CASSYFASGDEQYF. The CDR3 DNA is TGTGCCAGCAGTTACTTCGCTAGCGGGGACGAGCAGTACTTC.